These 5 T cell receptor beta chains were sequenced from one sample in a study of OX40 agonist ivuxolimab in advanced cancers. The method was immunoSEQ multiplex PCR; TCRdb's version includes in-frame clones alone and lacks a portion of them. This sample has tens of thousands of clones, with more than 85% found just once. Sequencing used CD4+ or CD8+ T cells sorted from blood, obtained in a trial of the OX40 agonist ivuxolimab. The receptors shown here come from an adult with an advanced solid tumor such as melanoma, head and neck, liver or kidney cancer.

This chain connects TRBV27 to TRBJ1-5, with D unresolved. Germline CDR1 MNHEY, CDR2 SMNVEV (reference sequence). With 6 bases removed from V and 6 bases from J, the gap between germline ends came to 15 bases. The length of the CDR3 is 14 residues. Written as DNA, the CDR3 is TGTGCCAGCAGATCAGGACCCAAAATTCAGCCCCAGCATTTT. It yields the protein CASRSGPKIQPQHF.

V and J are TRBV6-4 and TRBJ1-6; no definite D call. The length of the CDR3 is 16 residues. Germline CDR1 reads MRHNA; CDR2 reads SNTAGT. Deletions cut 3 bases from V and 4 bases from J, with 13 bases between. The CDR3 DNA reads TGTGCCAGCAGTGAGCGGGTCTCGGGGTATAATTCACCCCTCCACTTT. This translates into CASSERVSGYNSPLHF.

The table lists this clone with a count of one. The chain joins TRBV27 to TRBJ2-7; D gene ambiguous. Trimming removed 6 bases from V and 1 base from J, with 10 bases in between. This CDR3 is built from 13 residues. Germline V gene data show CDR1 as MNHEY and CDR2 as SMNVEV (reference sequence). CDR3: CASRFPGSYEQYF. As DNA, the CDR3 is TGTGCCAGCAGATTCCCCGGGTCCTACGAGCAGTACTTC.

The CDR3 is CASSAGGGYEQYF. The CDR3, as DNA: TGTGCCAGCAGCGCAGGGGGCGGATACGAGCAGTACTTC. The genes are TRBV11-2 and TRBJ2-7, with TRBD1 matching 8 bases. The CDR3 has 13 residues. V shed 5 bases and J 4 bases; nucleotides not matched to a gene: 4. Germline V gene data show CDR1 as SGHAT and CDR2 as FQNNGV.

J is TRBJ1-4 and V is TRBV2; the D is unclear. The V and J ends lost 5 bases and 6 bases respectively, with 7 bases between them. Germline CDR1 is SNHLY and CDR2 is FYNNEI. The CDR3 is 12 residues long. The CDR3 nucleotides are TGTGCCAGCAGTACAGAAGATGAAAAACTGTTTTTT. It codes for CASSTEDEKLFF.